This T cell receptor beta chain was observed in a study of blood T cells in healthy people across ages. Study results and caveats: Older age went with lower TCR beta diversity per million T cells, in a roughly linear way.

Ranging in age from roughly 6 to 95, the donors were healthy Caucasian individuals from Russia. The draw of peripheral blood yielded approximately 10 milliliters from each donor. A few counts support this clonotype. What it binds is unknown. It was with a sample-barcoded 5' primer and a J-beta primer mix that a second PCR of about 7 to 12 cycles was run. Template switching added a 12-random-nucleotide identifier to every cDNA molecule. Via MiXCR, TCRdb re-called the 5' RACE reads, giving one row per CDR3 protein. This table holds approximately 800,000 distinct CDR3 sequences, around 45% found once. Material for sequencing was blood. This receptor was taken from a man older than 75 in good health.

CDR3 DNA sequence: TGTGCCAGCAGCCATACCGACAGGACCTACGAGCAGTACTTC. Its translation: CASSHTDRTYEQYF. The chain has TRBV7-9 and TRBJ2-7, with D perhaps TRBD1 (6 bases). Germline lookup yields CDR1 SEHNR and CDR2 FQNEAQ (reference sequence). Trimming left V 5 bases short and J 2 bases short, with 13 bases between. This CDR3 has 14 amino acids.